This T cell receptor beta chain was documented in a study of cytomegalovirus exposure and HLA in healthy donors. The wider study: Clustering assigned 81% of the 350 to 400 genotyped donors to the Caucasian-associated ancestry cluster.

A multiplex PCR was run with 60 Vbeta primers and 13 Jbeta primers. Sequencing was performed with immunoSEQ multiplex PCR; in TCRdb, only in-frame clones are kept and a portion is missing. The table records 150,000 to 200,000 clones, 60% to 85% of them present only once. With 3 bases clipped from V and 6 bases from J, the junction kept 2 bases outside the gene matches. The CDR3 totals 13 residues. The germline V gene has CDR1 MDHEN and CDR2 SYDVKM. About this clone: Its antigen is not known.

Points from the study as a whole: Rarity marked most TCR sequences, yet some public TCRs occurred in many donors.

The material sequenced was PBMCs. V and J are TRBV28 and TRBJ2-7; 10 bases line up with TRBD2. This TCR derives from a man aged 50 to 60 in good health and CMV-seropositive. CDR3 coding DNA: TGTGCCAGCAGTTTCAGCGGGGGGGCCGAGCAGTACTTC. It is translated as CASSFSGGAEQYF.